This T cell receptor beta chain was documented in a study of blood T cells in healthy people across ages. Researchers report isolating at least 6 million PBMCs per sample. Worth noting for this clonotype: Antigen unknown.

It was with a sample-barcoded 5' primer and a J-beta primer mix that a second PCR of roughly 7 to 12 cycles was run. Samples each returned at least 2.5 million CDR3-containing paired-end reads. TCRdb independently ran MiXCR on the 5' RACE reads; one entry per CDR3 protein. Of about 1,400,000 distinct CDR3 sequences in the sample, 40% to 50% were seen once. Notes on the study in general: Among T cells, TCR beta diversity per million cells dropped roughly linearly as age rose.

The CDR3 contains 13 residues. Trimming took 2 bases from V and 10 from J, leaving 15 bases between them. Germline values: CDR1 MNHNY, CDR2 SVGAGI (reference sequence). The genes are TRBV6-6 and TRBJ2-7, with D perhaps matching TRBD2 (7 bases). The sequence derives from a woman under 30 in good health. Source material: blood. The CDR3 sequence: CASSYEGGGDQYF. The CDR3 nucleotides read TGTGCCAGCAGTTACGAAGGGGGAGGGGACCAGTACTTC.